A selection of T cell receptor beta chains follows, all from one sample in a study of T cell responses to AZD1222 COVID-19 vaccine. Only in-frame clones appear in the TCRdb table, and some are missing; sequencing was by immunoSEQ multiplex PCR. The top ten clones hold about 2.5% of a sample with approximately 150,000 clones, about 91% of them seen once. This specimen was peripheral blood, taken on day 0 of AZD1222 vaccination. All receptors come from an adult in good health. CDR3s include the opening cysteine and the closing phenylalanine or tryptophan. A D gene is named only where the DNA matches it firmly. Size tells how often a clone was seen (once, few, many) or the class of an expanded clone, and some rows leave it out.

d_gene | abundance | j_gene | len | v_gene | CDR3aa | CDR3nt
NA | NA | TRBJ2-1 | 14 | TRBV28 | CASSPIGQSDEQFF | TGTGCCAGCAGTCCGATAGGACAGTCCGATGAGCAGTTCTTC
TRBD1 | NA | TRBJ1-3 | 14 | TRBV28 | CASSVQGSGNTIYF | TGTGCCAGCAGTGTACAGGGGAGTGGAAACACCATATATTTT
NA | NA | TRBJ2-1 | 16 | TRBV14 | CASSQDLGSYYNEQFF | TGTGCCAGCAGCCAAGATTTGGGGTCGTACTACAATGAGCAGTTCTTC
TRBD1 | NA | TRBJ2-5 | 16 | TRBV7-2 | CASSSTGTAMQETQYF | TGTGCCAGCAGCTCCACCGGGACAGCAATGCAAGAGACCCAGTACTTC
NA | NA | TRBJ2-5 | 13 | TRBV10-3 | CAISESTEETQYF | TGTGCCATCAGTGAGTCAACAGAAGAGACCCAGTACTTC
NA | NA | TRBJ2-7 | 14 | TRBV3-1/TRBV3-2 | CASSLIGQTREQYF | TGTGCCAGCAGCCTAATAGGACAGACAAGGGAGCAGTACTTC
NA | NA | TRBJ2-7 | 15 | TRBV28 | CASSLTQTGPLEQYF | TGTGCCAGCAGTCTCACTCAGACAGGACCCTTGGAGCAGTACTTC
TRBD1 | NA | TRBJ1-6 | 15 | TRBV14 | CASSQEGQGGSPLHF | TGTGCCAGCAGCCAAGAGGGACAGGGTGGCTCACCCCTCCACTTT
TRBD2 | NA | TRBJ2-1 | 16 | TRBV4-3 | CASSQDIGGGHNEQFF | TGCGCCAGCAGCCAAGATATCGGGGGGGGACACAATGAGCAGTTCTTC
NA | NA | TRBJ1-1 | 13 | TRBV9 | CASSVRGNTEAFF | TGTGCCAGCAGCGTTCGGGGGAACACTGAAGCTTTCTTT
TRBD1 | NA | TRBJ1-2 | 14 | TRBV6-5 | CASSYTTGSLGYTF | TGTGCCAGCAGTTACACGACAGGGAGCCTTGGCTACACCTTC
NA | NA | TRBJ1-1 | 15 | TRBV19 | CASSPRTAENTEAFF | TGTGCCAGTAGTCCGCGGACAGCGGAGAACACTGAAGCTTTCTTT
NA | NA | TRBJ2-5 | 11 | TRBV19 | CASRALGTQYF | TGTGCCAGTAGAGCCTTAGGGACCCAGTACTTC
NA | NA | TRBJ1-5 | 14 | TRBV2 | CASKRSGQQQPQHF | TGTGCCAGCAAACGTTCAGGACAGCAACAGCCCCAGCATTTT
TRBD1 | NA | TRBJ2-7 | 14 | TRBV7-3 | CASSPGTGGYEQYF | TGTGCCAGCAGCCCCGGGACAGGGGGCTACGAGCAGTACTTC
NA | NA | TRBJ2-5 | 14 | TRBV27 | CASRQTRAQETQYF | TGTGCCAGCAGACAAACTAGGGCCCAAGAGACCCAGTACTTC
TRBD1 | NA | TRBJ1-1 | 17 | TRBV5-1 | CASSLFSTGGRNTEAFF | TGCGCCAGCTCCTTGTTCTCTACAGGGGGAAGGAACACTGAAGCTTTCTTT
NA | NA | TRBJ1-5 | 14 | TRBV7-9 | CASSTGPGNQPQHF | TGTGCCAGCAGCACCGGACCGGGCAATCAGCCCCAGCATTTT
TRBD1 | NA | TRBJ1-2 | 15 | TRBV25-1 | CASSEGGGSDYGYTF | TGTGCCAGCAGTGAAGGAGGGGGCTCGGACTATGGCTACACCTTC
NA | NA | TRBJ2-3 | 14 | TRBV6-2/TRBV6-3 | CASSYPRVHDTQYF | TGTGCCAGCAGTTACCCACGGGTACATGATACGCAGTATTTT
TRBD1 | NA | TRBJ1-5 | 16 | TRBV6-6 | CASSRATGGLGQPQHF | TGTGCCAGCAGTAGGGCCACAGGGGGGCTCGGTCAGCCCCAGCATTTT
NA | NA | TRBJ1-6 | 13 | TRBV19 | CASSRRWVSPLHF | TGTGCCAGTAGTCGGAGGTGGGTATCACCCCTCCACTTT
TRBD1 | NA | TRBJ1-6 | 12 | TRBV10-3 | CAIRTGQSPLHF | TGTGCCATCCGGACAGGGCAATCACCCCTCCACTTT
TRBD2 | NA | TRBJ2-7 | 15 | TRBV3-1/TRBV3-2 | CASSQAGTRSLEQYF | TGTGCCAGCAGCCAAGCCGGGACTAGATCCCTCGAGCAGTACTTC
TRBD1 | NA | TRBJ2-1 | 15 | TRBV15 | CATSLDRVTYNEQFF | TGTGCCACCTCACTGGACAGGGTAACCTACAATGAGCAGTTCTTC
NA | NA | TRBJ2-4 | 13 | TRBV7-2 | CATRGGDKNIQYF | TGTGCGACCAGGGGGGGGGATAAAAACATTCAGTACTTC
NA | NA | TRBJ1-5 | 21 | TRBV4-2 | CASSQRQPGVGEIRDNQPQHF | TGTGCCAGCAGCCAGCGGCAGCCCGGGGTAGGGGAAATAAGAGACAATCAGCCCCAGCATTTT
NA | once | TRBJ2-5 | 16 | TRBV9 | CASSVGFGGVKETQYF | TGTGCCAGCAGCGTAGGGTTCGGGGGCGTCAAAGAGACCCAGTACTTC